This T cell receptor beta chain was identified during a study of HIV-infected patients and healthy controls. Whole-study results and caveats: Healthy controls shared more CDR3 sequences between individuals than HIV-infected patients did.

In this sample, this clonotype is medium-sized. The antigen remains undetermined. Per the germline V gene, CDR1 is DFQATT and CDR2 is SNEGSKA (reference sequence). CDR3 length: 15 amino acids. The J segment lost 2 bases and the V segment lost 2 bases, leaving 7 bases of the junction unmatched. Follow-up blood was drawn about 14 weeks, roughly three months, after antiretroviral therapy began. No cell fractionation was done, so the repertoire covers all unsorted peripheral blood T cells. Reverse transcription used 500 to 550 ng RNA and constant-region primers for alpha and beta. Using multiplexing indices, alpha and beta chain libraries were generated apart by chain-specific third strand synthesis. One primer pair amplified all rearrangements per chain; each cDNA got molecular barcodes. TCRdb passed the 5' RACE reads through MiXCR, listing each CDR3 protein once. This sample carries 3,500 to 5,000 distinct CDR3 sequences, approximately 27% of them seen once, and the ten largest clones take around 20%.

The chain couples TRBV20-1 to TRBJ2-3; 7 positions match TRBD2. The TCR sequence derives from an adult with HIV infection. This material consisted of blood, taken during antiretroviral therapy. The CDR3 coding sequence is TGCAGTGCTAGAAGGGCTAGCGGCTACACAGATACGCAGTATTTT. Translation: CSARRASGYTDTQYF.